These 3 T cell receptor beta chains were all obtained from the same sample, sequenced in a study of T cell repertoires in cytomegalovirus infection. These receptors' antigens are unknown. From the reads, TCRdb called clonotypes with MiXCR, one entry per CDR3 protein. The sample has 90,000 to 120,000 distinct CDR3 sequences, roughly 40% seen once. This sample comprised CD8+ T cells from cultured PBMCs, obtained from culture after CMV antigen stimulation. The receptors originated from a human donor in good health (CMV status not recorded). Some clones in this sample may be carry-over from other donors' samples.

This clonotype appeared a few times. DNA of the CDR3: TGTGCCAGCAGCTTATTAGCCGAAAGGATAACTAATTCACCCCTCCACTTT. Its protein product is CASSLLAERITNSPLHF. This chain uses TRBV7-2 with TRBJ1-6; D is uncertain. The CDR3 totals 17 residues. V gave up 2 bases and J gave up 6 bases, with 17 bases separating them. Germline CDR1 is SGHTA and CDR2 is FQGNSA.

A few counts support this clonotype. The chain carries TRBV4-1 and TRBJ2-1; D is unclear. The CDR3 is 15 residues long. Germline CDR1 MGHRA, CDR2 YSYEKL. Deletions cut 1 base from V and 5 bases from J, with 12 bases between. CDR3 bases: TGCGCCAGCAGCCAAGTGACGGGTACGAACAATGAGCAGTTCTTC. Translated, it gives CASSQVTGTNNEQFF.

This chain uses TRBV7-6 with TRBJ2-7, with D tentatively TRBD1 (6 bases). V gave up 2 bases and J gave up 5 bases, with 10 bases separating them. Germline values: CDR1 SGHVS, CDR2 FNYEAQ. This CDR3 contains 13 residues. CDR3 region: CASSLYGGHEQYF. The CDR3 DNA reads as TGTGCCAGCAGCTTATATGGGGGCCACGAGCAGTACTTC.